One and the same sample provided the 5 T cell receptor beta chains below, sequenced in a study of blood T cell repertoires in COVID-19. Sequencing used immunoSEQ multiplex PCR; TCRdb keeps in-frame clones, though not all of them. The profile shows over 150,000 clones, roughly 85% of them singletons. Material for sequencing was peripheral blood. These receptors originate from a woman aged 55-69 years with COVID-19, enrolled during active disease.

This chain uses TRBV11-3 with TRBJ2-3; D is uncertain. With 1 base removed from V and 4 bases from J, the gap between germline ends came to 18 bases. This CDR3 comprises 17 residues. Germline CDR1 and CDR2: SGHNT and YENEEA. CDR3 sequence: CASSLGRQEVRADTQYF. CDR3 DNA sequence: TGTGCCAGCAGCTTAGGGCGCCAAGAGGTCCGGGCAGATACGCAGTATTTT.

V and J are TRBV6-1 and TRBJ1-4, with 7 bases fitting TRBD1. The CDR3 loop spans 14 amino acids. CDR1 is MNHNS and CDR2 is SASEGT in the germline V gene. V lost 2 bases, J lost 6 bases, and 3 bases stayed unmatched. Here the CDR3 DNA reads TGTGCCAGCAGTGAACCACAGGGGTATGAAAAACTGTTTTTT. It codes for CASSEPQGYEKLFF.

V and J are TRBV6-1 and TRBJ2-3, with D unclear. V lost 6 bases to trimming and J lost 4 bases, with 5 bases between them. Germline V gene data show CDR1 as MNHNS and CDR2 as SASEGT. The CDR3 covers 11 residues. The CDR3 reads CASRRADTQYF. The CDR3 DNA follows: TGTGCCAGCAGGCGAGCAGATACGCAGTATTTT.

This clone appeared a single time. The chain links TRBV27 to TRBJ1-1; 12 positions agree with TRBD1. The V gene end was trimmed by 6 bases and the J gene end by 11 bases; junction bases not matched to a gene: 10. The length of the CDR3 is 14 residues. The germline CDR1 and CDR2 sequences are MNHEY and SMNVEV (reference sequence). CDR3 protein: CASRTGQGAAMAFF. DNA for the CDR3: TGTGCCAGCAGAACGGGACAGGGGGCGGCGATGGCTTTCTTT.

The chain is built from TRBV12-3 or TRBV12-4 and TRBJ1-2; D gene uncertain. There are 13 residues in the CDR3. V was cut by 1 base and J by 8 bases, with 11 bases left in between. The CDR3 region has the DNA TGTGCCAGCAGTTTAGGCATGGCCATAGGCTACACCTTC. Amino acids: CASSLGMAIGYTF.